One and the same sample provided the 27 T cell receptor beta chains below, sequenced in a study of cytomegalovirus exposure and HLA in healthy donors. The PCR employed 60 Vbeta primers together with 13 Jbeta primers. Profiled with immunoSEQ multiplex PCR; TCRdb holds only in-frame clones, not every one. Its listing shows tens of thousands of clones. Input material: PBMCs. The receptors were gathered from a male donor in good health and CMV-seronegative.

The chain uses TRBV6-1 and TRBJ1-2, with a weak D call TRBD1 (6 bases). The ends were cut back, 4 bases at V and 2 bases at J, with 14 bases in the middle. From germline, CDR1 is MNHNS and CDR2 SASEGT. This CDR3 comprises 15 residues. CDR3: CASSAAGTGNYGYTF. Written as DNA, the CDR3 is TGTGCCAGCAGTGCCGCGGGCACAGGGAACTATGGCTACACCTTC.

The chain employs TRBV6-5 and TRBJ1-2; D gene uncertain. Germline loops: CDR1 MNHEY, CDR2 SVGAGI. V lost 6 bases, J lost 7 bases, and 12 bases lay in between. The CDR3 is made up of 12 amino acids. CDR3 sequence reads: CASRQRGGGYTF. CDR3 nucleotide sequence: TGTGCCAGCAGACAGCGGGGAGGTGGCTACACCTTC.

The chain carries TRBV10-3 and TRBJ2-7; TRBD1 agrees at 8 bases. The CDR3 loop spans 14 amino acids. Germline lookup yields CDR1 ENHRY and CDR2 SYGVKD. V dropped 7 bases and J dropped 4; count of bases not matched to a gene: 9. Here the CDR3 reads CAINPGGAGYEQYF. In DNA form, the CDR3 reads TGTGCCATCAACCCAGGGGGCGCTGGGTACGAGCAGTACTTC.

CDR3 loop: CAWTSRLNPTGSGDTQYF. CDR3 DNA sequence: TGTGCCTGGACCAGTCGCCTCAATCCCACAGGATCTGGGGATACGCAGTATTTT. V gene TRBV30 combines with J gene TRBJ2-3; weak D call: TRBD1 (5 bases). Trimming removed 4 bases at V and 6 bases at J, with 29 bases between. The CDR3 consists of 18 residues. Germline assignment: CDR1 GTSNPN and CDR2 SVGIG (reference sequence).

The rearrangement joins TRBV30 to TRBJ1-1; 7 positions agree with TRBD1. The germline V gene has CDR1 GTSNPN and CDR2 SVGIG (reference sequence). This CDR3 comprises 13 residues. J lost 4 bases, V lost 1 base, and 3 bases had no gene match. The CDR3 DNA reads as TGTGCCTGGAGTGGACAGGGACCCACTGAAGCTTTCTTT. This gives the protein CAWSGQGPTEAFF.

The V and J genes are TRBV6-5 and TRBJ1-1, with no clear D. CDR3 length: 14 residues. In germline, CDR1 is MNHEY, CDR2 SVGAGI. The V gene lost 4 bases and the J gene lost 3 bases, with 12 bases spanning the gap. The CDR3 spells CASSSHAGDTEAFF. The CDR3 nucleotides are TGTGCCAGCAGTTCCCACGCTGGAGACACTGAAGCTTTCTTT.

With respect to this clone: Within the sample, other DNA sequences also encode this same CDR3. V gene TRBV7-9 combines with J gene TRBJ1-2; D call uncertain. This CDR3 has 12 amino acids. With 7 bases removed from V and 10 bases from J, the gap between germline ends came to 16 bases. From germline, CDR1 is SEHNR and CDR2 FQNEAQ (reference sequence). The CDR3 loop is CASTSATANYTF. The CDR3 DNA sequence: TGTGCCAGCACATCGGCCACAGCCAACTACACCTTC.

The chain recombines TRBV19 with TRBJ2-1; 7 nucleotides match TRBD2. The CDR3 totals 15 residues. V gave up 4 bases and J gave up 5 bases; unmatched junction bases: 8. Germline V lookup: CDR1 LNHDA, CDR2 SQIVND (reference sequence). This CDR3 reads CASSKGSSGDNEQFF. The CDR3 coding sequence is TGTGCCAGTAGTAAGGGGTCTAGCGGCGACAATGAGCAGTTCTTC.

The J gene is TRBJ2-7, the V gene TRBV6-5, with 10 bases that match TRBD1. Germline V gene sequence: CDR1 MNHEY, CDR2 SVGAGI. The CDR3 extends over 14 amino acids. V shed 4 bases and J 1 base; nucleotides not matched to a gene: 1. CDR3 region: CASSSDRGSYEQYF. The CDR3 nucleotides are TGTGCCAGCAGTTCGGACAGGGGGTCCTACGAGCAGTACTTC.

The chain links TRBV7-2 to TRBJ2-7; 11 bases fit TRBD2. Germline lookup yields CDR1 SGHTA and CDR2 FQGNSA. The CDR3 extends over 14 amino acids. V was clipped by 6 bases and J by 3 bases; unmatched bases: 4. This CDR3 reads CASRALAGGYEQYF. CDR3 bases: TGTGCCAGCAGAGCTCTAGCGGGGGGCTACGAGCAGTACTTC.

The chain links TRBV7-8 to TRBJ1-2; 7 nucleotides agree with TRBD1. With V trimmed by 5 bases and J by 12 bases, 6 bases remained unmatched. The CDR3 runs 11 residues. Germline CDR1 reads SGHVS; CDR2 reads FQNEAQ. CDR3: CASSPGQDHTF. CDR3 in DNA: TGTGCCAGCAGCCCTGGACAGGATCACACCTTC.

The V gene is TRBV4-2, the J gene TRBJ1-6; D not certain. CDR3 length: 12 residues. Germline CDR1 reads LGHNA; CDR2 reads YNFKEQ. The germline V and J ends were trimmed by 0 bases and 13 bases, with 7 bases remaining between them. The CDR3: CASSQERNPLHF. The CDR3 nucleotides are TGTGCCAGCAGCCAAGAGCGAAATCCCCTCCACTTT.

The gene calls are TRBV6-1 and TRBJ2-1, with 11 bases matching TRBD2. The CDR3 has 17 residues. Trimming cost V 4 bases and J 5 bases; bases outside gene matches: 10. Germline V lookup: CDR1 MNHNS, CDR2 SASEGT. The DNA of the CDR3 is TGTGCCAGCAGTGCTCTAGCGGGGGGCCTTTCCGACAATGAGCAGTTCTTC. Translating it yields CASSALAGGLSDNEQFF.

With regard to this clone: This same CDR3 is encoded by further DNA sequences in the sample. This rearrangement joins TRBV27 to TRBJ2-3; possible D gene TRBD2, 6 bases. The V gene's germline CDR1 is MNHEY and CDR2 SMNVEV (reference sequence). This CDR3 has 17 amino acids. The V and J ends lost 1 base and 5 bases respectively, with 19 bases between them. The CDR3 coding sequence is TGTGCCAGCAGTTTATTGGGGACTTCACCCGGGATAGATACGCAGTATTTT. Protein sequence: CASSLLGTSPGIDTQYF.

This sequence joins TRBV28 and TRBJ2-7, with D perhaps TRBD2 (5 bases). The V end was cut by 6 bases, the J end by 3 bases, with 15 bases between. Germline-derived CDR1 and CDR2 are MDHEN and SYDVKM. CDR3 length equals 14 residues. The CDR3 reads CASSLKQRDYEQYF. CDR3 bases: TGTGCCAGCAGCCTGAAACAGAGGGACTACGAGCAGTACTTC.

This chain uses TRBV5-8 with TRBJ2-3, with unresolved D. The CDR3 contains 13 residues. Trimming took off 5 bases at V and 3 bases at J, with 10 bases between the two ends. Germline assignment: CDR1 SGHTS and CDR2 YDEGEE. In DNA form, the CDR3 reads TGTGCCAGCAGTTTCCAGCGAACAGATACGCAGTATTTT. It is translated as CASSFQRTDTQYF.

The chain is built from TRBV15 and TRBJ1-1, with D possibly being TRBD1 (6 bases). V lost 4 bases, J lost 1 base, and 16 bases lay in between. The germline CDR1 and CDR2 sequences are LNHNV and YYDKDF (reference sequence). The length of the CDR3 is 16 residues. As DNA, the CDR3 is TGTGCCACCAGCAACGACCTGGGGGCGGGGAACACTGAAGCTTTCTTT. This sequence encodes CATSNDLGAGNTEAFF. The full variable domain, rest sourced from reference TRBV15 and TRBJ1-1, is DAMVIQNPRYQVTQFGKPVTLSCSQTLNHNVMYWYQQKSSQAPKLLFHYYDKDFNNEADTPDNFQSRRPNTSFCFLDIRSPGLGDTAMYLCATSNDLGAGNTEAFFGQGTRLTVV.

The CDR3 DNA reads TGTGCCAGCAGCCTAGGACAGGGGAATTCACCCCTCCACTTT. Translation: CASSLGQGNSPLHF. The chain carries TRBV5-8 and TRBJ1-6; TRBD1 matches at 9 bases. Unmatched junction bases numbered 3, after V lost 4 bases and J lost 7 bases. Germline V gene lookup returns CDR1 SGHTS and CDR2 YDEGEE. This CDR3 has 14 residues.

V gene TRBV27 combines with J gene TRBJ2-2, with D perhaps matching TRBD1 (8 bases). The length of the CDR3 is 17 residues. The V and J ends lost 6 bases and 2 bases respectively, with 19 bases between them. Germline CDR1 MNHEY, CDR2 SMNVEV (reference sequence). The CDR3 DNA sequence: TGTGCCAGCAGGCCGGGGGGACAGGCTCTTAACACCGGGGAGCTGTTTTTT. Translation gives CASRPGGQALNTGELFF.

J is TRBJ2-1 and V is TRBV9; 11 bases fit TRBD2. Germline loops: CDR1 SGDLS, CDR2 YYNGEE. This CDR3 spans 15 amino acids. Trimming removed 6 bases from V and 10 bases from J; junction bases left unmatched: 12. The CDR3 sequence: CASTLAGGPVGEQFF. The DNA of the CDR3 is TGTGCCAGCACCCTAGCGGGAGGTCCGGTCGGGGAGCAGTTCTTC.

CDR3 sequence (DNA): TGTGCCAGCAGCACTTCGGACAGGGTGAGGGAGCAGTACTTC. Translated: CASSTSDRVREQYF. V and J are TRBV6-5 and TRBJ2-7; the match to TRBD1 covers 8 bases. CDR1 MNHEY and CDR2 SVGAGI come from the germline V gene. CDR3 length equals 14 residues. V gave up 6 bases and J gave up 7 bases; unmatched junction bases: 11.

The rearrangement joins TRBV10-3 to TRBJ1-1; D unclear. This CDR3 has 13 residues. CDR1 and CDR2 from the germline V gene are ENHRY and SYGVKD. V was shortened by 4 bases and J by 3 bases, with 9 bases between the two germline ends. CDR3 sequence: CAISVEGHTEAFF. DNA of the CDR3: TGTGCCATCAGTGTCGAGGGCCACACTGAAGCTTTCTTT.

This rearrangement joins TRBV6-5 to TRBJ1-2; D call uncertain. The CDR3 extends over 12 amino acids. Germline V lookup: CDR1 MNHEY, CDR2 SVGAGI. V lost 6 bases and J 7 bases, leaving 12 bases between the germline ends. The CDR3 sequence is CASRPRGGGYTF. The CDR3 region has the DNA TGTGCCAGCAGACCGCGGGGAGGTGGCTACACCTTC.

This sequence joins TRBV27 and TRBJ2-7; 12 nucleotides align to TRBD2. J gave up 2 bases and V 3 bases, and 11 bases lay outside the gene matches. The CDR3 sequence is 18 residues long. The germline gives CDR1 MNHEY, CDR2 SMNVEV (reference sequence). The DNA of the CDR3 is TGTGCCAGCAGTTTTTCCCGGACTAGCGGGATTTCGCCCTACGAGCAGTACTTC. The encoded protein is CASSFSRTSGISPYEQYF.

The genes are TRBV5-8 and TRBJ1-1; no reliable D call. Trimming cost V 0 bases and J 1 base, with 7 bases left between them. The germline V gene has CDR1 SGHTS and CDR2 YDEGEE. This CDR3 region has 14 residues. The CDR3 DNA reads TGTGCCAGCAGCTTGGGAGAGGGGAACACTGAAGCTTTCTTT. Protein sequence: CASSLGEGNTEAFF.

The gene calls are TRBV5-1 and TRBJ2-1; 9 bases are a match to TRBD1. CDR3 length: 17 amino acids. The V gene end was trimmed by 4 bases and the J gene end by 5 bases; junction bases not matched to a gene: 13. Germline values: CDR1 SGHRS, CDR2 YFSETQ. The CDR3, as DNA: TGCGCCAGCAGCCCGGGAGGACAGGGGCAGAGCGACAATGAGCAGTTCTTC. It specifies CASSPGGQGQSDNEQFF.

The rearrangement links TRBV4-1 to TRBJ1-2, with D perhaps matching TRBD1 (5 bases). There are 14 residues in the CDR3. V was pared by 0 bases and J by 4 bases, with 9 bases between. The germline gives CDR1 MGHRA, CDR2 YSYEKL. CDR3 sequence: CASSQDRASYGYTF. For the CDR3, the DNA is TGCGCCAGCAGCCAAGACAGGGCCTCCTATGGCTACACCTTC.